This note documents a single T cell receptor (beta chain) sequence. The data derive from a study of blood T cell repertoires in COVID-19. Study at large: COVID-19 samples from acute and convalescent phases originated in the United States, Italy and Spain. PBMCs, B-cell-depleted T cells, or T cells provided the cDNA or gDNA that made up the material.

The authors' processing: Amplification of reference gene primers was used by the study to estimate nucleated cell counts. Produced via immunoSEQ multiplex PCR; TCRdb's table is partial and in-frame only. The V and J calls and clone size are taken from that table; D and trimming were inferred from the DNA. The sample lists 150,000 to 200,000 clones, 88% seen once, with around 5.8% in the top ten. The sequence was obtained from a man aged 35 to 55 with active or convalescent COVID-19. Sequenced input: peripheral blood.

DNA for the CDR3: TGTGCCAGCAGTGAAGGGGCCAGCCTCTTGGGCTCCTACGAGCAGTACTTC. Amino acids: CASSEGASLLGSYEQYF. This chain links TRBV2 with TRBJ2-7; D gene uncertain. The CDR3 is made up of 17 amino acids. V lost 1 base and J lost 0, with 16 bases in between. The germline gives CDR1 SNHLY, CDR2 FYNNEI.